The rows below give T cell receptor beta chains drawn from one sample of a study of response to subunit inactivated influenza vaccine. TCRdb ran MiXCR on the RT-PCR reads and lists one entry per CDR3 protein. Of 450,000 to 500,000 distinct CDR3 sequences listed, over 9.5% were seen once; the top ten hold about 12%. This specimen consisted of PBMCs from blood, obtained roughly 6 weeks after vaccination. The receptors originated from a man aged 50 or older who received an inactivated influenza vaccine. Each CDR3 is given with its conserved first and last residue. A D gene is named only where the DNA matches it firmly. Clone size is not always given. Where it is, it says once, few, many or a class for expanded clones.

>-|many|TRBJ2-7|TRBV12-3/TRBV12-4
TGTGCCAGCAGTTTTGAACAGGGAATCCACGAGCAGTACTTC
CASSFEQGIHEQYF
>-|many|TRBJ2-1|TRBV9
TGTGCCAGCAGCGTATCATCGGGCGAGCAGTTCTTC
CASSVSSGEQFF
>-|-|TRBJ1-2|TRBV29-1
TGCAGCGCAGAGGACGGTAACTATGGCTACACCTTC
CSAEDGNYGYTF
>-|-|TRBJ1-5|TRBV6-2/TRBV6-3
TGTGCCAGCAGCTCGGGGGGCTTTCAGCCCCAGCATTTT
CASSSGGFQPQHF
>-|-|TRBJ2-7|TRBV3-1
TGTGCCAGCAGCCAACAGGCGAACTCCTACGAGCAGTACTTC
CASSQQANSYEQYF
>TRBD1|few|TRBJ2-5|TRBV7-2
TGTGCCAGCAGCTTGACGGGACAGAGAAATCAAGAGACCCAGTACTTC
CASSLTGQRNQETQYF
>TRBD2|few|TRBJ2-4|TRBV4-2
TGTGCCAGCAGCCAAATAGCGGGGGGGCCGCACATTCAGTACTTC
CASSQIAGGPHIQYF
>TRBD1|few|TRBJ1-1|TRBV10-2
TGCGCCAGCAGATCGGGACAGGGTAATTCTGAAGCTTTCTTT
CASRSGQGNSEAFF
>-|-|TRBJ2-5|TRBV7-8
TGTGCCAGCAGCTTAACATTCGCGCAGGGAGAGACCCAGTACTTC
CASSLTFAQGETQYF
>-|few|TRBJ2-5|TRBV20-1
TGCAGTGCTAGACCGACAGTAAAAGAGACCCAGTACTTC
CSARPTVKETQYF
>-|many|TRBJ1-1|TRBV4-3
TGCGCCAGCAGCCACACCAGGAACACTGAAGCTTTCTTT
CASSHTRNTEAFF
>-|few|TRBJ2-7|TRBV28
TGTGCCAGCACGCGTTCTCCAGGGGAGTCCTACGAGCAGTACTTC
CASTRSPGESYEQYF
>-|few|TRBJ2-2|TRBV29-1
TGCAGCGTTGAACGGCTGCAGGGAAACACCGGGGAGCTGTTTTTT
CSVERLQGNTGELFF
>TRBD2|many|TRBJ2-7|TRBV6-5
TGTGCCAGCAGTTTTACTAGCGGGGCCTACGAGCAGTACTTC
CASSFTSGAYEQYF
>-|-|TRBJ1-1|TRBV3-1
TGTGCCAGCAGCCAAGACAGGGGCACTGAAGCTTTCTTT
CASSQDRGTEAFF
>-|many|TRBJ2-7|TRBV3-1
TGTGCCAGCAGCCAAGGAGGACGGACATACGAGCAGTACTTC
CASSQGGRTYEQYF
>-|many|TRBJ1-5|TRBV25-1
TGTGCCACCGCGGGACTTGCAAGCAATCAGCCCCAGCATTTT
CATAGLASNQPQHF
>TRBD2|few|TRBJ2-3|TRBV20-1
TGCAGTGCTATGGGACTAGGACAGTCAAATACGCAGTATTTT
CSAMGLGQSNTQYF
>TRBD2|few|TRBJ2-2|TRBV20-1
TGCAGTGCTAGGGATAGTGCCCGGGGGGGGGCGAACACCGGGGAGCTGTTTTTT
CSARDSARGGANTGELFF
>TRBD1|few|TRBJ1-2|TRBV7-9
TGTGCCAGCATCGATCAACGGACAGGGGGTAACTATGGCTACACCTTC
CASIDQRTGGNYGYTF
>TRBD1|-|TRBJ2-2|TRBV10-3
TGTGCCATCAGCGGAGAAATCAGGGGGCCTTCGAACACCGGGGAGCTGTTTTTT
CAISGEIRGPSNTGELFF
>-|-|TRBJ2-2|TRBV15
TGTGCCACCAGCGGAAGGGGGTTCGGCACCGGGGAGCTGTTTTTT
CATSGRGFGTGELFF
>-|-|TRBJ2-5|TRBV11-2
TGTGCCAGCAGCTTCCTGAGGGGGGAACAAGAGACCCAGTACTTC
CASSFLRGEQETQYF
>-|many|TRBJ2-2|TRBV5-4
TGTGCCAGCAGCTTGGCCGGTCTCAACACCGGGGAGCTGTTTTTT
CASSLAGLNTGELFF
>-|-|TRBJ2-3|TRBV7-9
TGTGCCAGCAGCATAGATCCCACAGATACGCAGTATTTT
CASSIDPTDTQYF
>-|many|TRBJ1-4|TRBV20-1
TGCAGTGCTAGAGATCCCGGGGGCGCGGGAGAAAAACTGTTTTTT
CSARDPGGAGEKLFF
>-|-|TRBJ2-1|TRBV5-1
TGCGCCAGCAGCTTGGGGGACACGTACAATGAGCAGTTCTTC
CASSLGDTYNEQFF
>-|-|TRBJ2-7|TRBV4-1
TGCGCCAGCAGCCAAGATCGGGGAGTCGACGAGTACTTC
CASSQDRGVDEYF
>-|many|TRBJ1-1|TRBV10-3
TGTGCCATCCGATCGGGGGCTGATTCTGCTGAAGCTTTCTTT
CAIRSGADSAEAFF
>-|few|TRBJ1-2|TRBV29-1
TGCAGCGTTGAAGATCAGGGCAGATTCTACACCTTC
CSVEDQGRFYTF
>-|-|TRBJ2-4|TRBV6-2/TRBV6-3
TGTGCCAGCAACCCTGGGGGGGCCAAGGACATTCAGTACTTC
CASNPGGAKDIQYF
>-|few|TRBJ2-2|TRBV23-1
TGCGCCAGCAGGGAACACACCGAGGAGCTGTTTTTT
CASREHTEELFF
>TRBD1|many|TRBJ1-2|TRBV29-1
TGCAGCGTTAGGACAGGGGGCGCGGGGGGCTACACCTTC
CSVRTGGAGGYTF
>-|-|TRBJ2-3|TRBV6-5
TGTGCCAGCAGTTACGAGCCGGGACACCCTAGCACAGATACGCAGTATTTT
CASSYEPGHPSTDTQYF
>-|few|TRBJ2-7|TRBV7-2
TGTGCCAGCAGCTTAGCCTCAGGGGTCACGGGCGAGCAGTACTTC
CASSLASGVTGEQYF
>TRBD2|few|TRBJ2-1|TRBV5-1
TGCGCCAGCAGCTTAAAGTCGGTGGGCGGGAGCTACAATGAGCAGTTCTTC
CASSLKSVGGSYNEQFF
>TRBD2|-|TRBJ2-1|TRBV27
TGTGCCAGCAGTTTCCTCGCGGGAGGAACACCCTACAATGAGCAGTTCTTC
CASSFLAGGTPYNEQFF
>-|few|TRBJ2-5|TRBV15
TGTGCCACCAGCAGAGATCACTCGGAGACCCAGTACTTC
CATSRDHSETQYF
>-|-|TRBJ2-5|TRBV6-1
TGTGCCAGCAGAGACGCCGGAGGGGGCATGCCCCAGTACTTC
CASRDAGGGMPQYF
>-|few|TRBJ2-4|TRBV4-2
TGTGCCAGCAGCCAAGAATCACCGGGGGCGCTTGCCAAAAACATTCAGTACTTC
CASSQESPGALAKNIQYF
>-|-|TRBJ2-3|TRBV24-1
TGTGCCACCAGTTTACAACCATTCACAGATACGCAGTATTTT
CATSLQPFTDTQYF
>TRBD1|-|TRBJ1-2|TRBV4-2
TGTGCCAGCAGCTCCGCCGGGACAGGGAGAAACTATGGCTACACCTTC
CASSSAGTGRNYGYTF
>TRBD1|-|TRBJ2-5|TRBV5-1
TGCGCCAGCAGCGTAGGACAGGGGAAAGAGACCCAGTACTTC
CASSVGQGKETQYF
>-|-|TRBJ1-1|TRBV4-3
TGCGCCAGCAGCCAAGAGGGGTCAGGGCTCACTGAAGCTTTCTTT
CASSQEGSGLTEAFF
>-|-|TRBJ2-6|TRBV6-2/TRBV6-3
TGTGCCAGCAGTCCCCCGACAGGTTTATCGTCTGGGGCCAACGTCCTGACTTTC
CASSPPTGLSSGANVLTF
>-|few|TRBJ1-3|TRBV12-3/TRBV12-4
TGTGCCAGCAGTTTAGGTGGGACACTTCTCTCTGGAAACACCATATATTTT
CASSLGGTLLSGNTIYF
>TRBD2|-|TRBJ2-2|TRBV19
TGTGCCAGTAAGCGGGACTTCGACACCGGGGAGCTGTTTTTT
CASKRDFDTGELFF
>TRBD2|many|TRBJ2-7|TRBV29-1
TGCAGCGTTGACCCCACCCTAGCGGGAAGCTCCTACGAGCAGTACTTC
CSVDPTLAGSSYEQYF
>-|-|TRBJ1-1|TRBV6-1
TGTGCCAGCACCTTCCTCCGGGGGTCGGACACTGAAGCTTTCTTT
CASTFLRGSDTEAFF
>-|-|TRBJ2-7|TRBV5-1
TGCGCCAGCAGCATGGGTTGGAACGAGCAGTACTTC
CASSMGWNEQYF
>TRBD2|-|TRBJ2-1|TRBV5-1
TGCGCCAGCAGCTTACTACTAGCGGGAGGGAGTGAGCAGTTCTTC
CASSLLLAGGSEQFF
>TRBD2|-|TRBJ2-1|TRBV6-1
TGTGCCAGCACCCCGGGAGGGCGGCTCTACAATGAGCAGTTCTTC
CASTPGGRLYNEQFF
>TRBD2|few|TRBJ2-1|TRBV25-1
TGTGCCAGCAGTGAATTGCCCCAGGGGATAGCGGGATCCCATAACTCCTACAATGAGCAGTTCTTC
CASSELPQGIAGSHNSYNEQFF
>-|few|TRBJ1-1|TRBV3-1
TGTGCCAGCAGCCAAGTTCCCACTGAAGCTTTCTTT
CASSQVPTEAFF
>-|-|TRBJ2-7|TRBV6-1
TGTGCCAGCAGCCCGGGCCTATTCTCCTACGAGCAGTACTTC
CASSPGLFSYEQYF
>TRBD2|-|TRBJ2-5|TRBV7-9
TGTGCCAGCAGCTTAATTAGCGGGGGGCCAGAGACCCAGTACTTC
CASSLISGGPETQYF
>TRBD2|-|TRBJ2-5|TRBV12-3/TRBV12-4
TGTGCCAGCAGTTACAGGACTAGCGGGTTAAGTGAAGAGACCCAGTACTTC
CASSYRTSGLSEETQYF
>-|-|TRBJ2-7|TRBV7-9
TGTGCCAGCAGCTTCAAAGGATACGAGCAGTACTTC
CASSFKGYEQYF
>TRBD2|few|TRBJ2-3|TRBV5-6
TGTGCCAGCAGCTCTTTACCCGGGGGGTCCCTCACAGATACGCAGTATTTT
CASSSLPGGSLTDTQYF